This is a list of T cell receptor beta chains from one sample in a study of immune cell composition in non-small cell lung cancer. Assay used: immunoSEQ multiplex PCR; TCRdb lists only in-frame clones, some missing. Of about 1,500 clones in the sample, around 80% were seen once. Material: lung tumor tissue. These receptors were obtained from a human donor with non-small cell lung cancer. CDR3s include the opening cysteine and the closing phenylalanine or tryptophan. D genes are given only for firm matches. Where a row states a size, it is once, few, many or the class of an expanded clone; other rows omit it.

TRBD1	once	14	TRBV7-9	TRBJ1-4	TGCGCCAGCAGCCAGGACAGGGCTAATGAAAAACTGTTTTTT	CASSQDRANEKLFF
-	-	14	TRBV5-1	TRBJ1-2	TGCGCCAGCAGTCAGGGGATTTCTAACTATGGCTACACCTTC	CASSQGISNYGYTF
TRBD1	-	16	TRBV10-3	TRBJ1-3	TGTGCCATCAAAGTTGGAGACAGGGTGTATGGAAACACCATATATTTT	CAIKVGDRVYGNTIYF
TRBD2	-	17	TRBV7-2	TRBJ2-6	TGTGCCAGCAGCTCGGGACTAGCGGGGGCTGGGGCCAACGTCCTGACTTTC	CASSSGLAGAGANVLTF
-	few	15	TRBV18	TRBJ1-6	TGTGCCAGCTCACCGGGCGTAACCTATAATTCACCCCTCCACTTT	CASSPGVTYNSPLHF
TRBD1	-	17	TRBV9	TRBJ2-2	TGTGCCAGCAGCGTAGCTGGGAACAGGGGCAACACCGGGGAGCTGTTTTTT	CASSVAGNRGNTGELFF
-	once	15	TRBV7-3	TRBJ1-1	TGTGCCAGCAGCTTATGGGCAGGGTCGGATACTGAAGCTTTCTTT	CASSLWAGSDTEAFF
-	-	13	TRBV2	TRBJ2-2	TGTGCCATGATGAGGTCCGTAGCGGGGGAGCTGTTTTTT	CAMMRSVAGELFF
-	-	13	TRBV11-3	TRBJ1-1	TGTGCCAGCAGCAGAACAGGGAACACTGAAGCTTTCTTT	CASSRTGNTEAFF
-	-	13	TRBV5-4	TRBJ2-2	TGTGCCAGCAGCGCCAAGGGGGCCGGGGAGCTGTTTTTT	CASSAKGAGELFF
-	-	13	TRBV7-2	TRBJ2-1	TGTGCCAGCAGCCCAGGGAACAACAATGAGCAGTTCTTC	CASSPGNNNEQFF
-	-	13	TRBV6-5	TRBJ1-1	TGTGCCAGCACCTCAGGGTCGGCGGCTGAAGCTTTCTTT	CASTSGSAAEAFF
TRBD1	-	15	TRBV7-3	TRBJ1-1	TGTGCCAGCGCCCGGGACAGGGGATGGAACACTGAAGCTTTCTTT	CASARDRGWNTEAFF
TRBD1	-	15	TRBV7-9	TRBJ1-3	TGTGCCAGCAGCCCAGGGGGGTTCTCTGGAAACACCATATATTTT	CASSPGGFSGNTIYF
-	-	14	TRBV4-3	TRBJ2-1	TGCGCCAGCAGCCCCATCGCAGGGGGAGGTGAGCAGTTCTTC	CASSPIAGGGEQFF
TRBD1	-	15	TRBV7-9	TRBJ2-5	TGTGCCAGCAGCGGCGGGACAGGGGGGAGAGAGACCCAGTACTTC	CASSGGTGGRETQYF
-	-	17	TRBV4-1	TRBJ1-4	TGCGCCAGCAGCCAAGAGGCCACGGGGGCAACTAATGAAAAACTGTTTTTT	CASSQEATGATNEKLFF
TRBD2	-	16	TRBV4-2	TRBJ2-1	TGTGCCAGCAGCTCGCGAGTTCCGGGACTAGCGATTGAGCAGTTCTTC	CASSSRVPGLAIEQFF
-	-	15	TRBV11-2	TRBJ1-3	TGTGCCAGCAGTCCTGGACAGACAAGTAGAAACACCATATATTTT	CASSPGQTSRNTIYF
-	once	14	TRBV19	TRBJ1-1	TGTGCCGCGAGGGGGGGGGCGAGTAACGCTGAAGCTTTCTTT	CAARGGASNAEAFF
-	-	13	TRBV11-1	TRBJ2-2	TGTGCCAGCAGCTTACAGGGGTCCGGGGAGCTGTTTTTT	CASSLQGSGELFF
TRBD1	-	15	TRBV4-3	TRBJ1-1	TGCGCCAGCAGCCGCCAGGGGGTCAGGAACACTGAAGCTTTCTTT	CASSRQGVRNTEAFF
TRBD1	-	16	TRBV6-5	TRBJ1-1	TGTGCCAGCAGTTACTCCCAGGGGGGACCGAACACTGAAGCTTTCTTT	CASSYSQGGPNTEAFF
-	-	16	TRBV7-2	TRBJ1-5	TGTGCCAGCAGCTTACGACTTGGTTCCGGCAATCGGCCCCAGCATTTT	CASSLRLGSGNRPQHF
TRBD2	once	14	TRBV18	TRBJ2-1	TGTGCCAGCTCACCACGGAGGGAGGGCAATGAGCAGTTCTTC	CASSPRREGNEQFF
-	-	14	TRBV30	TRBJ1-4	TGTGCCTGGACAGAAACAGGGCGTGGGGAAAAACTGTTTTTT	CAWTETGRGEKLFF
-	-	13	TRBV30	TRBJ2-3	TGTGCCTGGAGTTTGCGGGGGACACATACGCAGTATTTT	CAWSLRGTHTQYF